This entry lists 21 T cell receptor beta chains sequenced from one sample in a study of blood T cell repertoires in COVID-19. The table came from immunoSEQ multiplex PCR; TCRdb's copy has only in-frame clones and leaves some out. The sample lists roughly 90,000 clones; just under 80% were seen once. Material for sequencing was peripheral blood. Every receptor here comes from a human donor in a cohort sampled during active COVID-19.

The rearrangement uses TRBV6-5 and TRBJ2-3, with 7 bases identical to TRBD2. Per the germline V gene, CDR1 is MNHEY and CDR2 is SVGAGI. There are 13 residues in the CDR3. V lost 0 bases, J lost 7 bases, and 1 base stayed unmatched. The CDR3 bases are TGTGCCAGCAGTTACTCAGCGGGGCATACGCAGTATTTT. Its translation: CASSYSAGHTQYF.

The chain employs TRBV3-1 (or the pseudogene TRBV3-2) and TRBJ2-1, with D possibly being TRBD2 (6 bases). The germline V and J ends were trimmed by 7 bases and 2 bases, with 9 bases remaining between them. The length of the CDR3 is 13 residues. CDR1 is LGHDT, CDR2 YNNKEL, per germline (reference sequence). This CDR3 is CASTGGAYNEQFF. In nucleotides, the CDR3 is TGTGCCAGCACGGGCGGGGCCTACAATGAGCAGTTCTTC.

The DNA for the CDR3 is TGTGCCAGCTCACTGACAGGGATGGCCGGGGAGCTGTTTTTT. Its translation is CASSLTGMAGELFF. J is TRBJ2-2 and V is TRBV18, with 7 bases fitting TRBD1. Trimming removed 4 bases from V and 6 bases from J; junction bases left unmatched: 5. Germline V lookup: CDR1 KGHSH, CDR2 LQKENI. CDR3 size: 14 residues.

The chain recombines TRBV18 with TRBJ1-2; TRBD1 matches at 8 bases. Trimming cost V 2 bases and J 7 bases; bases outside gene matches: 15. The CDR3 has 17 amino acids. CDR1 is KGHSH and CDR2 is LQKENI in the germline V gene. The CDR3 loop reads CASSPSVPGQAGVGYTF. The CDR3 DNA is TGTGCCAGCTCACCATCCGTTCCGGGACAGGCGGGAGTTGGCTACACCTTC.

In its sample, this clone was seen once. The chain couples TRBV6-5 to TRBJ1-2; tentatively, D is TRBD1 (6 bases). V shed 10 bases and J shed 4 bases, with 13 bases lying between them. Looked up from germline, CDR1 is MNHEY and CDR2 is SVGAGI. CDR3 size: 12 residues. CDR3 nucleotides: TGTGCCACTACAGGGACCTCCTATGGCTACACCTTC. Translated, it gives CATTGTSYGYTF.

This rearrangement joins TRBV2 to TRBJ1-3, with a weak D call TRBD1 (6 bases). The CDR3 is 15 amino acids. In germline, CDR1 is SNHLY, CDR2 FYNNEI. V was clipped by 4 bases and J by 0 bases, with 10 bases between them. CDR3 sequence reads: CASSGQGISGNTIYF. The CDR3 DNA sequence: TGTGCCAGCAGTGGTCAGGGGATCTCTGGAAACACCATATATTTT.

V and J are TRBV4-2 and TRBJ2-1; 13 bases are shared with TRBD2. The CDR3 is made up of 18 amino acids. Germline assignment: CDR1 LGHNA and CDR2 YNFKEQ. J lost 6 bases, V lost 3 bases, and 11 bases had no gene match. This CDR3 is CASSQGTSGTWGGNEQFF. CDR3 DNA sequence: TGTGCCAGCAGCCAGGGGACTAGCGGGACCTGGGGCGGCAATGAGCAGTTCTTC.

This chain uses TRBV15 with TRBJ2-3; 9 nucleotides align to TRBD2. This CDR3 spans 15 amino acids. In germline, CDR1 is LNHNV, CDR2 YYDKDF (reference sequence). V lost 5 bases, J lost 2 bases, and 5 bases stayed unmatched. The CDR3 reads CATSPGTSLTDTQYF. CDR3 bases: TGTGCCACCAGCCCCGGGACTAGCCTCACAGATACGCAGTATTTT.

The chain uses TRBV2 and TRBJ1-5, with 7 positions matching TRBD1. Trimming removed 6 bases from V and 3 bases from J; junction bases left unmatched: 5. The CDR3 covers 14 residues. Germline lookup yields CDR1 SNHLY and CDR2 FYNNEI. Written as DNA, the CDR3 is TGTGCCAGCAGGGGGGACAGCTTCAATCAGCCCCAGCATTTT. The encoded protein is CASRGDSFNQPQHF.

This clone was seen more than once but under ten times. The chain carries TRBV12-2 and TRBJ2-5; the listed D gene, TRBD2, was not tested against the DNA. TRBV12-2 is annotated as a pseudogene. The CDR3 runs 17 residues. In DNA, the CDR3 is TGTGCAAGTCGCCTCAGCGGCCAGGGACTAGATGAAGAGACCCAGTACTTC. Protein sequence: CASRLSGQGLDEETQYF.

The chain links TRBV20-1 to TRBJ2-1; 9 bases map to TRBD2. Germline CDR1 reads DFQATT; CDR2 reads SNEGSKA (reference sequence). This CDR3 contains 14 residues. V lost 3 bases and J lost 4; bases outside the gene matches: 4. The CDR3 reads CSASRLAVYNEQFF. In nucleotides, the CDR3 is TGCAGTGCTAGTAGACTAGCGGTTTACAATGAGCAGTTCTTC.

The chain employs TRBV6-5 and TRBJ2-7; 9 bases align to TRBD2. The CDR3 consists of 14 residues. Germline V gene data show CDR1 as MNHEY and CDR2 as SVGAGI. V lost 7 bases and J lost 4; bases outside the gene matches: 8. This CDR3 is CASKATSGSYEQYF. The CDR3 bases are TGTGCCAGCAAAGCGACTAGCGGCTCTTACGAGCAGTACTTC.

The J gene is TRBJ2-6, the V gene TRBV18, with a possible D match to TRBD1 (7 bases). Trimming took 4 bases from V and 1 from J, leaving 20 bases between them. The CDR3 spans 19 residues. CDR1 is KGHSH, CDR2 LQKENI, per germline. The CDR3 region is CASSQPRGRGFSGANVLTF. The CDR3 DNA sequence: TGTGCCAGCTCACAGCCGCGGGGCAGGGGGTTTTCTGGGGCCAACGTCCTGACTTTC.

The genes are TRBV24-1 and TRBJ2-3; 7 bases match TRBD1. J was trimmed by 1 base and V by 4 bases; bases with no gene match: 4. CDR1 is KGHDR, CDR2 SFDVKD, per germline. The CDR3 runs to 15 residues. The CDR3 is CATSDDGQGTDTQYF. Written as DNA, the CDR3 is TGTGCCACCAGTGACGATGGACAGGGCACAGATACGCAGTATTTT.

The chain links TRBV6-1 to TRBJ1-5, with 8 nucleotides matching TRBD1. After removal of 1 base from V and 1 base from J, the junction contained 3 bases not matched to a gene. Germline lookup yields CDR1 MNHNS and CDR2 SASEGT. The length of the CDR3 is 16 residues. CDR3 bases: TGTGCCAGCAGTGAAGAGACAGGGGTCAGCAATCAGCCCCAGCATTTT. Translating it yields CASSEETGVSNQPQHF.

The rearrangement joins TRBV9 to TRBJ2-3; 12 bases line up with TRBD2. The CDR3 consists of 16 residues. In germline, CDR1 is SGDLS, CDR2 YYNGEE. V shed 4 bases and J 3 bases; nucleotides not matched to a gene: 6. The CDR3 DNA follows: TGTGCCAGCAGCCTTACCGGGACTAGCGGGACAGATACGCAGTATTTT. This gives the protein CASSLTGTSGTDTQYF.

V usage is TRBV5-5 and J usage is TRBJ1-2; D uncertain. Trimming shortened V by 6 bases and J by 7 bases, and 19 bases separated the two germline ends. Germline CDR1 SGHKS, CDR2 YYEKEE (reference sequence). This CDR3 is 14 amino acids long. This chain's CDR3 is CASNSGLDAGGYTF. As DNA, the CDR3 is TGTGCCAGCAATTCCGGACTAGATGCCGGTGGCTACACCTTC. Looking up the rest from reference TRBV5-5 and TRBJ1-2 gives the full variable domain: DAGVTQSPTHLIKTRGQQVTLRCSPISGHKSVSWYQQVLGQGPQFIFQYYEKEERGRGNFPDRFSARQFPNYSSELNVNALLLGDSALYLCASNSGLDAGGYTFGSGTRLTVV.

The genes are TRBV19 and TRBJ2-1; D is undetermined. V lost 1 base, J lost 6 bases, and 13 bases lay in between. The CDR3 consists of 15 residues. Per germline, CDR1 LNHDA and CDR2 SQIVND (reference sequence). Written as DNA, the CDR3 is TGTGCCAGTAGTATAGGCATATACAAAACCAATGAGCAGTTCTTC. Protein sequence: CASSIGIYKTNEQFF. The whole variable domain, remainder taken from reference TRBV19 and TRBJ2-1, is DGGITQSPKYLFRKEGQNVTLSCEQNLNHDAMYWYRQDPGQGLRLIYYSQIVNDFQKGDIAEGYSVSREKKESFPLTVTSAQKNPTAFYLCASSIGIYKTNEQFFGPGTRLTVL.

V is TRBV19 and J is TRBJ1-1; TRBD1 matches at 7 bases. The junction had 20 bases not matched to a gene; V was cut back by 2 bases and J by 5 bases. The CDR3 length is 19 residues. Germline V gene lookup returns CDR1 LNHDA and CDR2 SQIVND (reference sequence). This chain's CDR3 is CASSILTSPDRSYFTEAFF. CDR3 nucleotides: TGTGCCAGTAGTATACTAACATCCCCGGACAGGTCGTATTTTACTGAAGCTTTCTTT.

The chain has TRBV2 and TRBJ1-3; perhaps TRBD1 as D (6 bases). The CDR3 extends over 14 amino acids. Trimming stripped 5 bases from V and 0 bases from J, with 8 bases between. CDR1 and CDR2 from the germline V gene are SNHLY and FYNNEI. The CDR3 bases are TGTGCCAGCAGTCTCAGGGGCTCTGGAAACACCATATATTTT. It encodes CASSLRGSGNTIYF.

The chain links TRBV28 to TRBJ2-5; 7 positions agree with TRBD1. With 6 bases clipped from V and 6 bases from J, the junction kept 10 bases outside the gene matches. Germline CDR1 MDHEN, CDR2 SYDVKM. The CDR3 spans 14 residues. CDR3 sequence reads: CASRTGYTGQTQYF. Written as DNA, the CDR3 is TGTGCCAGCAGGACAGGGTATACGGGGCAGACCCAGTACTTC.